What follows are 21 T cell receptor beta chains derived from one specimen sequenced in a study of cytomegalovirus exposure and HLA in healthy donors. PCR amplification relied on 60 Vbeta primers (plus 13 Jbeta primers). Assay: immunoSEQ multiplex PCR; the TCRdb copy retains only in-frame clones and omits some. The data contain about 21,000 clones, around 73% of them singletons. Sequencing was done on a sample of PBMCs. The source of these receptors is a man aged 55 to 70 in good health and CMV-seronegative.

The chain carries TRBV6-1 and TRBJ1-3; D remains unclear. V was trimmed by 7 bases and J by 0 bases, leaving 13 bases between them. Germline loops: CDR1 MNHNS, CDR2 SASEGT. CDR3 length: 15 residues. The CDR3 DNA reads TGTGCCAGCATTTCACGGGATTACTCTGGAAACACCATATATTTT. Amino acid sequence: CASISRDYSGNTIYF.

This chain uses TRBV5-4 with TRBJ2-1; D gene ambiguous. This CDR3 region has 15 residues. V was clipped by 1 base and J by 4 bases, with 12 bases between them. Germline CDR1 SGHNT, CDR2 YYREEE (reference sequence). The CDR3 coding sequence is TGTGCCAGCAGCTTGTATGCAGGAAGGTACAATGAGCAGTTCTTC. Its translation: CASSLYAGRYNEQFF.

CDR3 sequence: CASRSAGTEGRQFF. DNA for the CDR3: TGTGCCAGCAGATCAGCCGGGACAGAGGGTCGGCAGTTCTTC. The chain is built from TRBV27 and TRBJ2-1; 7 bases are a match to TRBD1. Germline assignment: CDR1 MNHEY and CDR2 SMNVEV (reference sequence). The CDR3 sequence is 14 residues long. J was trimmed by 12 bases and V by 6 bases; bases with no gene match: 14.

The CDR3, as DNA: TGTGCCAGTAGTCGAGCGGGAGTTGCAGATACGCAGTATTTT. This gives the protein CASSRAGVADTQYF. The rearrangement joins TRBV19 to TRBJ2-3; 8 bases line up with TRBD2. The V gene end was trimmed by 5 bases and the J gene end by 4 bases; junction bases not matched to a gene: 5. Germline values: CDR1 LNHDA, CDR2 SQIVND (reference sequence). The length of the CDR3 is 14 residues.

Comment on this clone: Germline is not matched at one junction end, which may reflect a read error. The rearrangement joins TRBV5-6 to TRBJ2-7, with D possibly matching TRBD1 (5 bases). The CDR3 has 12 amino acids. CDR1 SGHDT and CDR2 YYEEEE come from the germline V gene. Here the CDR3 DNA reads TGTGCCAGCAGCTTGTCCGGGTTTGGGGCCCATTTC. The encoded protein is CASSLSGFGAHF. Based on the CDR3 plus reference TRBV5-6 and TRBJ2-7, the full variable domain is DAGVTQSPTHLIKTRGQQVTLRCSPKSGHDTVSWYQQALGQGPQFIFQYYEEEERQRGNFPDRFSGHQFPNYSSELNVNALLLGDSALYLCASSLSGFGAHFGPGTRLTVT.

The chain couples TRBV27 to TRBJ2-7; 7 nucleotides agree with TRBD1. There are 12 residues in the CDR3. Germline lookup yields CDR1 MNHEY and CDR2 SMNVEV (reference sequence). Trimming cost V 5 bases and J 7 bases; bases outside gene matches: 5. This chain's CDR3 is CASSIGQVEQYF. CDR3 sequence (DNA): TGTGCCAGCAGTATAGGACAGGTAGAGCAGTACTTC.

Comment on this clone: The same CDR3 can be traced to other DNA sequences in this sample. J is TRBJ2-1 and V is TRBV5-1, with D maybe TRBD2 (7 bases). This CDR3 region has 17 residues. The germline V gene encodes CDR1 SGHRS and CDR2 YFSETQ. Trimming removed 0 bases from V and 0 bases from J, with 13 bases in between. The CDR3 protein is CASSLDRGASSYNEQFF. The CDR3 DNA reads TGCGCCAGCAGCTTGGATCGGGGGGCCAGCTCCTACAATGAGCAGTTCTTC. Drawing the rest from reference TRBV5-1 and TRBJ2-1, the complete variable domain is KAGVTQTPRYLIKTRGQQVTLSCSPISGHRSVSWYQQTPGQGLQFLFEYFSETQRNKGNFPGRFSGRQFSNSRSEMNVSTLELGDSALYLCASSLDRGASSYNEQFFGPGTRLTVL.

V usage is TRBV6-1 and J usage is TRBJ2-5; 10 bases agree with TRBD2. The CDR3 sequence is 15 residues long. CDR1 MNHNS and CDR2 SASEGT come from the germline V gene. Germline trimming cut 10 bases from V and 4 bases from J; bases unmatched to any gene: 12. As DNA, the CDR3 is TGTGCCACCCTGCTAGCGGGGGTTCCGGGAGAGACCCAGTACTTC. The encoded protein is CATLLAGVPGETQYF.

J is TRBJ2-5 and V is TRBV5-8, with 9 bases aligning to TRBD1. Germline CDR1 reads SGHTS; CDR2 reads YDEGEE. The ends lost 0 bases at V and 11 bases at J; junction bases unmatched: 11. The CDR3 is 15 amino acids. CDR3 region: CASSLGGTGSKKQYF. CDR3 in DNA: TGTGCCAGCAGCTTGGGGGGGACAGGGTCCAAGAAGCAGTACTTC. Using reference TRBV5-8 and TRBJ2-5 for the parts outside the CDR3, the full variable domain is EAGVTQSPTHLIKTRGQQATLRCSPISGHTSVYWYQQALGLGLQFLLWYDEGEERNRGNFPPRFSGRQFPNYSSELNVNALELEDSALYLCASSLGGTGSKKQYFGPGTRLLVL.

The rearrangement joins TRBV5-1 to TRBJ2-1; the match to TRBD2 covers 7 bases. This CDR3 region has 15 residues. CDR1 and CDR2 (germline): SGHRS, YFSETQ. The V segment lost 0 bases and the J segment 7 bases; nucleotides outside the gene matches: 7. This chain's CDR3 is CASSLVRGSGNEQFF. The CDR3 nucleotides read TGCGCCAGCAGCTTGGTGCGGGGGTCGGGGAATGAGCAGTTCTTC.

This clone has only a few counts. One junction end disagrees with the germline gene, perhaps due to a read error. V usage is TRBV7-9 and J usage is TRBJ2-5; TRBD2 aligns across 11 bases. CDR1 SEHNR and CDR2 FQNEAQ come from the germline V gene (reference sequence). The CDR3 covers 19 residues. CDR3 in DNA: TGTTCCAGCAGCTTAGGGAGGATTAGCGGGAGGGCCGAGGCTGAGACCCAGTACTTC. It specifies CSSSLGRISGRAEAETQYF.

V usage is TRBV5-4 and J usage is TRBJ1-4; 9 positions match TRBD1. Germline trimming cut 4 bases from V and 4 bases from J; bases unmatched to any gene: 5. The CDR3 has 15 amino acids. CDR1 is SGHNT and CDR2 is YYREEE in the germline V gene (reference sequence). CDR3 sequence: CASSTQGAGNEKLFF. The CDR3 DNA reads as TGTGCCAGCAGCACACAGGGGGCGGGTAATGAAAAACTGTTTTTT.

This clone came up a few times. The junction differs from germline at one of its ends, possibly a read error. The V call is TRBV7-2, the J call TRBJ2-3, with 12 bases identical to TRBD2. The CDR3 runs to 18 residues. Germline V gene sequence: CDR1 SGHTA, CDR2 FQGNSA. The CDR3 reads CASSLATSGGGVTDTQYF. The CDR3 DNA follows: TGTGCCAGCAGCCTAGCGACTAGCGGGGGCGGGGTTACAGATACGCAGTATTTT. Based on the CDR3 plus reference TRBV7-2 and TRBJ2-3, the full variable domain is GAGVSQSPSNKVTEKGKDVELRCDPISGHTALYWYRQSLGQGLEFLIYFQGNSAPDKSGLPSDRFSAERTGGSVSTLTIQRTQQEDSAVYLCASSLATSGGGVTDTQYFGPGTRLTVL.

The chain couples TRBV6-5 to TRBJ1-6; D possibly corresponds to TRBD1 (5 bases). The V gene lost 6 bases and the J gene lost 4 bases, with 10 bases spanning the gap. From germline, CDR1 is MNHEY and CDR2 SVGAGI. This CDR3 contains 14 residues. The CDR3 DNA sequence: TGTGCCAGCAGCCAGACAGCATATAATTCACCCCTCCACTTT. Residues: CASSQTAYNSPLHF.

The DNA of the CDR3 is TGTGCCAGTAGCACTCCGGGGTCCAACTATGGCTACACCTTC. Translated, it gives CASSTPGSNYGYTF. The chain couples TRBV19 to TRBJ1-2; D is uncertain. Germline-derived CDR1 and CDR2 are LNHDA and SQIVND (reference sequence). V dropped 6 bases and J dropped 2 bases, with 13 bases sitting between them. This CDR3 comprises 14 residues.

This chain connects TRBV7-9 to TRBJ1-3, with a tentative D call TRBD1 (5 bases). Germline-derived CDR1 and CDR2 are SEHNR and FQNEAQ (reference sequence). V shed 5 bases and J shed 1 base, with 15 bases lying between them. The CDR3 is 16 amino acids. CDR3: CASSARLQGSGNTIYF. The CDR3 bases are TGTGCCAGCAGCGCACGACTCCAGGGTTCTGGAAACACCATATATTTT. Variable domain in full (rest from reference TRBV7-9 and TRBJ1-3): DTGVSQNPRHKITKRGQNVTFRCDPISEHNRLYWYRQTLGQGPEFLTYFQNEAQLEKSRLLSDRFSAERPKGSFSTLEIQRTEQGDSAMYLCASSARLQGSGNTIYFGEGSWLTVV.

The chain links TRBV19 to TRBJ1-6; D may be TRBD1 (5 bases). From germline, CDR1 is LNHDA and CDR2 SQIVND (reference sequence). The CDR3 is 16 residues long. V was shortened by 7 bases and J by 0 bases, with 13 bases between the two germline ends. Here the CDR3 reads CASTPRGSSYNSPLHF. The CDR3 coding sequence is TGTGCCAGTACCCCTCGGGGGAGCTCCTATAATTCACCCCTCCACTTT.

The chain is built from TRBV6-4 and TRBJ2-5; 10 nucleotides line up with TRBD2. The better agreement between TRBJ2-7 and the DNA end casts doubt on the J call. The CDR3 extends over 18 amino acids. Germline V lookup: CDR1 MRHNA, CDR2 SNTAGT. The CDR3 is CASSDSRFRAGGRHEQYF. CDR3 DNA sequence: TGTGCCAGCAGTGACTCGAGGTTTAGAGCGGGAGGGCGCCACGAGCAGTACTTC.

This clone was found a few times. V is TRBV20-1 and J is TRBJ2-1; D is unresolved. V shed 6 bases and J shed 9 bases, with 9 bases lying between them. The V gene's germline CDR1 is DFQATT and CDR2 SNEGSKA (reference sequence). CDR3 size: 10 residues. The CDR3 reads CSAYGGEQFF. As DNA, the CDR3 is TGCAGTGCGTACGGCGGTGAGCAGTTCTTC.

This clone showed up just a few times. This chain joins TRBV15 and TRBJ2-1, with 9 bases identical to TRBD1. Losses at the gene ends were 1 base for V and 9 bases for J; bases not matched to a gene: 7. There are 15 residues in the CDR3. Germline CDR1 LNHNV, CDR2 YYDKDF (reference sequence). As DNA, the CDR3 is TGTGCCACCAGCAGAGTGACAGGGGGTCCGGCTGAGCAGTTCTTC. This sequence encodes CATSRVTGGPAEQFF.

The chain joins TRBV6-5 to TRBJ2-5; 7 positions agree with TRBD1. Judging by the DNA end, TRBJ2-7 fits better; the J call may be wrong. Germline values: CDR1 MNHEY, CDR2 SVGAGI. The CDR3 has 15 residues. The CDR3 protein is CASSYDWDSPYEQYF. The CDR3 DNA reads TGTGCCAGCAGTTATGATTGGGACAGTCCCTACGAGCAGTACTTC.